These 15 T cell receptor beta chains originate from one sample sequenced in a study of CD8 T cells in Susac syndrome. Random hexamers served to reverse transcribe roughly 0.45 to 1 ug RNA. TCRdb ran MiXCR on the immunoSEQ multiplex PCR reads and lists one entry per CDR3 protein. Of hundreds of thousands of distinct CDR3 sequences in the sample, 94% were seen once. Material: CD4+ T cells from PBMCs. Every receptor here comes from a human donor with Susac syndrome.

The chain carries TRBV28 and TRBJ2-4; D unclear. Germline CDR1 is MDHEN and CDR2 is SYDVKM. The CDR3 has 16 residues. V was pared by 4 bases and J by 0 bases, with 13 bases between. This CDR3 is CASSSAGQSAKNIQYF. The CDR3 nucleotides read TGTGCCAGCAGTTCTGCCGGTCAGTCAGCCAAAAACATTCAGTACTTC.

J is TRBJ2-3 and V is TRBV6-2 or TRBV6-3; maybe TRBD1 (6 bases). The CDR3 covers 12 residues. Per germline, CDR1 MNHEY and CDR2 SVGEGT. V dropped 6 bases and J dropped 11 bases, with 15 bases sitting between them. CDR3 sequence reads: CASRVTGRGQYF. Written as DNA, the CDR3 is TGTGCCAGCAGAGTGACAGGCCGCGGGCAGTATTTT.

The chain carries TRBV3-1 and TRBJ2-2; 8 bases fit TRBD1. The CDR3 has 17 residues. The V gene's germline CDR1 is LGHDT and CDR2 YNNKEL (reference sequence). V was clipped by 4 bases and J by 3 bases; unmatched bases: 10. The CDR3, as DNA: TGTGCCAGCAGCCCGGGGACAGGTGGCCCGTACACCGGGGAGCTGTTTTTT. Its translation is CASSPGTGGPYTGELFF. Together with reference TRBV3-1 and TRBJ2-2, the CDR3 gives the full variable domain: DTAVSQTPKYLVTQMGNDKSIKCEQNLGHDTMYWYKQDSKKFLKIMFSYNNKELIINETVPNRFSPKSPDKAHLNLHINSLELGDSAVYFCASSPGTGGPYTGELFFGEGSRLTVL.

The rearrangement links TRBV6-2 or TRBV6-3 to TRBJ1-2; 7 bases are a match to TRBD1. The CDR3 is made up of 14 amino acids. Germline-derived CDR1 and CDR2 are MNHEY and SVGEGT. V lost 6 bases, J lost 6 bases, and 10 bases stayed unmatched. For the CDR3, the DNA is TGTGCCAGCAGCTCGGGGACAGCGGGAAATGGCTACACCTTC. It codes for CASSSGTAGNGYTF.

The rearrangement links TRBV6-5 to TRBJ1-2; 7 bases are a match to TRBD1. Germline assignment: CDR1 MNHEY and CDR2 SVGAGI. This CDR3 has 14 amino acids. V trimming: 2 bases; J trimming: 3 bases; junction bases outside the gene matches: 3. This CDR3 reads CASSYRGRDYGYTF. For the CDR3, the DNA is TGTGCCAGCAGTTACAGGGGGCGAGACTATGGCTACACCTTC.

The chain joins TRBV30 to TRBJ1-1; 8 bases fit TRBD1. The germline V gene encodes CDR1 GTSNPN and CDR2 SVGIG (reference sequence). The CDR3 runs 15 residues. J was trimmed by 3 bases and V by 1 base; bases with no gene match: 7. Here the CDR3 reads CAWSAKDRADTEAFF. CDR3 DNA: TGTGCCTGGAGTGCCAAGGACAGGGCGGACACTGAAGCTTTCTTT.

This clonotype was seen a few times. The chain has TRBV29-1 and TRBJ2-1, with 12 bases identical to TRBD2. The CDR3 totals 17 residues. Looked up from germline, CDR1 is SQVTM and CDR2 is ANQGSEA. Losses at the gene ends were 4 bases for V and 0 bases for J; bases not matched to a gene: 7. The CDR3 loop reads CSVGTSGEKSSYNEQFF. The CDR3 region has the DNA TGCAGCGTTGGGACTAGCGGGGAGAAGAGCTCCTACAATGAGCAGTTCTTC.

This sequence joins TRBV29-1 and TRBJ1-1; TRBD1 matches 8 bases. Per germline, CDR1 SQVTM and CDR2 ANQGSEA. J was trimmed by 3 bases and V by 6 bases; bases with no gene match: 6. This CDR3 is 13 amino acids long. CDR3 in DNA: TGCAGCGTACGCAGGGGGCTTGACACTGAAGCTTTCTTT. This codes for CSVRRGLDTEAFF.

This chain uses TRBV6-2 or TRBV6-3 with TRBJ2-7; D is perhaps TRBD1 (6 bases). Between the trimmed V and J ends, which lost 2 bases and 3 bases, there was a span of 8 bases. CDR1 MNHEY and CDR2 SVGEGT come from the germline V gene. The CDR3 is made up of 13 amino acids. The CDR3 protein is CASSYRDNYEQYF. The CDR3 region has the DNA TGTGCCAGCAGTTACCGGGACAACTACGAGCAGTACTTC.

The chain joins TRBV7-3 to TRBJ2-2; D gene ambiguous. CDR1 is SGHTA, CDR2 FQGTGA, per germline. The CDR3 consists of 14 residues. V lost 4 bases and J lost 2, with 8 bases in between. CDR3 sequence (DNA): TGTGCCAGCAGCTCGACCTCAAACACCGGGGAGCTGTTTTTT. As protein: CASSSTSNTGELFF.

V gene TRBV19 combines with J gene TRBJ1-5, with D maybe TRBD1 (5 bases). CDR1 is LNHDA and CDR2 is SQIVND in the germline V gene (reference sequence). The CDR3 spans 15 residues. Deletions cut 6 bases from V and 6 bases from J, with 18 bases between. Written as DNA, the CDR3 is TGTGCCAGTAGCCGGGACTTCCCGGCAATTCAGCCCCAGCATTTT. Translation: CASSRDFPAIQPQHF.

The V call is TRBV6-2 or TRBV6-3, the J call TRBJ1-5; weak D call: TRBD1 (6 bases). This CDR3 spans 17 amino acids. The V gene lost 0 bases and the J gene lost 2 bases, with 14 bases spanning the gap. Germline values: CDR1 MNHEY, CDR2 SVGEGT. The CDR3 DNA reads as TGTGCCAGCAGTTACTCAACAGGGCCGGGGGGCAATCAGCCCCAGCATTTT. Its protein product is CASSYSTGPGGNQPQHF.

CDR3 nucleotide sequence: TGTGCCAGCAGCTTAGATTCGGCCCTCCATATGTATTTT. Protein product: CASSLDSALHMYF. The rearrangement joins TRBV7-2 to TRBJ2-3; D is unresolved. The ends were cut back, 1 base at V and 14 bases at J, with 16 bases in the middle. The germline V gene encodes CDR1 SGHTA and CDR2 FQGNSA. This CDR3 is 13 amino acids long.

This clonotype appeared a single time. The CDR3 bases are TGTGCCTGGAGTGTCGGGGGAAATATGAACACTGAAGCTTTCTTT. Translating gives CAWSVGGNMNTEAFF. The chain uses TRBV30 and TRBJ1-1, with D maybe TRBD1 (5 bases). The CDR3 consists of 15 residues. Germline V lookup: CDR1 GTSNPN, CDR2 SVGIG (reference sequence). Trimming removed 0 bases from V and 0 bases from J, with 11 bases in between. Complete variable domain (other parts from reference TRBV30 and TRBJ1-1): SQTIHQWPATLVQPVGSPLSLECTVEGTSNPNLYWYRQAAGRGLQLLFYSVGIGQISSEVPQNLSASRPQDRQFILSSKKLLLSDSGFYLCAWSVGGNMNTEAFFGQGTRLTVV.

About this clonotype: Germline and junction disagree at one end, which may indicate a read error. The chain couples TRBV20-1 to TRBJ1-6; maybe TRBD1 (5 bases). The CDR3 has 13 residues. Germline-derived CDR1 and CDR2 are DFQATT and SNEGSKA (reference sequence). In DNA form, the CDR3 reads TGCAGTGCTAGAGACAGGGAGACTTCACCCCCCCACTTT. Translation gives CSARDRETSPPHF.